These 25 T cell receptor beta chains came from one sample sequenced in a study of cytomegalovirus exposure and HLA in healthy donors. Use of 60 Vbeta and 13 Jbeta primers characterized the PCR. Method: immunoSEQ multiplex PCR; TCRdb's copy keeps in-frame clones and lacks some. The repertoire includes roughly 250,000 clones, about 83% of them detected once, and about 2% sits in the top ten. Material: PBMCs. The receptors stem from a woman aged 35 to 49 in good health and CMV-seropositive.

Turning to this clone: One junction end disagrees with the germline gene, perhaps due to a read error. The chain is built from TRBV7-9 and TRBJ1-1; D might be TRBD1 (6 bases). The CDR3 extends over 14 amino acids. Germline CDR1 is SEHNR and CDR2 is FQNEAQ (reference sequence). CDR3 in DNA: TGTTCCAGCAGCTCAGGGGATATGAACACTGAAGCTTTCTTT. Amino acid sequence: CSSSSGDMNTEAFF.

The chain recombines TRBV2 with TRBJ2-4; 14 bases are a match to TRBD2. V was pared by 5 bases and J by 6 bases, with 6 bases of the junction left unmatched. The length of the CDR3 is 16 residues. CDR1 and CDR2 from the germline V gene are SNHLY and FYNNEI. Here the CDR3 DNA reads TGTGCCAGCAGTCCTGGGACTAGCGGGAGAGGAAACATTCAGTACTTC. Translation gives CASSPGTSGRGNIQYF.

The chain has TRBV5-1 and TRBJ1-4; 7 bases line up with TRBD1. The germline V gene has CDR1 SGHRS and CDR2 YFSETQ. The CDR3 is 15 amino acids. The V gene end was trimmed by 4 bases and the J gene end by 3 bases; junction bases not matched to a gene: 6. The CDR3 region is CASSRQGSPNEKLFF. In DNA, the CDR3 is TGCGCCAGCAGCAGACAGGGATCCCCTAATGAAAAACTGTTTTTT.

This chain uses TRBV27 with TRBJ1-5; D is unclear. CDR1 and CDR2 from the germline V gene are MNHEY and SMNVEV (reference sequence). The CDR3 sequence is 14 residues long. With 6 bases removed from V and 0 bases from J, the gap between germline ends came to 9 bases. CDR3 DNA: TGTGCCAGCAGCCCTATATATAGCAATCAGCCCCAGCATTTT. Translation gives CASSPIYSNQPQHF.

This clone occurred a few times. The identical CDR3 is also encoded by other nucleotide sequences in the sample. This sequence joins TRBV7-3 and TRBJ1-1; D is unclear. The germline V gene encodes CDR1 SGHTA and CDR2 FQGTGA. The CDR3 is 13 amino acids. V dropped 1 base and J dropped 1 base, with 4 bases sitting between them. The CDR3 loop is CASSLSRNTEAFF. The CDR3 DNA sequence: TGTGCCAGCAGCTTAAGCAGGAACACTGAAGCTTTCTTT.

The chain couples TRBV4-2 to TRBJ2-3; 11 positions agree with TRBD2. From germline, CDR1 is LGHNA and CDR2 YNFKEQ. CDR3 length equals 16 residues. Trimming cost V 2 bases and J 2 bases; bases outside gene matches: 3. The CDR3 spells CASSQPTSGITDTQYF. In DNA form, the CDR3 reads TGTGCCAGCAGCCAACCGACTAGCGGGATCACAGATACGCAGTATTTT.

This clone was counted between two and nine times. This chain joins TRBV27 and TRBJ2-4; D may be TRBD2 (5 bases). CDR1 and CDR2 (germline): MNHEY, SMNVEV (reference sequence). This CDR3 comprises 10 residues. V shed 6 bases and J shed 8 bases, with 5 bases lying between them. CDR3 amino acids: CASRGDIQYF. The CDR3 nucleotides read TGTGCCAGCAGGGGAGACATTCAGTACTTC.

The chain joins TRBV11-3 to TRBJ1-2; maybe TRBD1 (5 bases). The V end was cut by 4 bases, the J end by 4 bases, with 16 bases between. Germline V gives CDR1 SGHNT, CDR2 YENEEA. This CDR3 has 15 residues. CDR3 DNA: TGTGCCAGCAGCTGGCAGGGTCTTGGGATCTATGGCTACACCTTC. Translated, it gives CASSWQGLGIYGYTF.

This clone was observed once. The chain carries TRBV19 and TRBJ1-5; TRBD1 agrees at 9 bases. With V trimmed by 3 bases and J by 4 bases, 7 bases remained unmatched. CDR3 length equals 16 residues. The germline V gene has CDR1 LNHDA and CDR2 SQIVND (reference sequence). The CDR3 nucleotides read TGTGCCAGTAGTATTCCCTGGACAGGGGCAAATCAGCCCCAGCATTTT. It encodes CASSIPWTGANQPQHF.

The J gene is TRBJ2-7, the V gene TRBV28; 9 bases are a match to TRBD1. The CDR3 consists of 15 residues. In germline, CDR1 is MDHEN, CDR2 SYDVKM. Unmatched junction bases numbered 11, after V lost 5 bases and J lost 6 bases. The CDR3 here is CASSTAGTGNGEQYF. CDR3 nucleotides: TGTGCCAGCAGTACCGCCGGGACAGGGAACGGCGAGCAGTACTTC.

The J gene is TRBJ1-1, the V gene TRBV27, with 8 bases identical to TRBD1. V trimming: 6 bases; J trimming: 0 bases; junction bases outside the gene matches: 12. The CDR3 has 17 amino acids. The germline V gene has CDR1 MNHEY and CDR2 SMNVEV (reference sequence). The CDR3 nucleotides read TGTGCCAGCAGGCCCCGGACAGGGAGGGCCATGAACACTGAAGCTTTCTTT. Its translation: CASRPRTGRAMNTEAFF.

The chain employs TRBV7-9 and TRBJ1-4; 8 bases fit TRBD1. V lost 4 bases, J lost 11 bases, and 9 bases stayed unmatched. The CDR3 extends over 14 amino acids. Per the germline V gene, CDR1 is SEHNR and CDR2 is FQNEAQ (reference sequence). The CDR3 is CASSSGTGLKKLFF. The CDR3 nucleotides are TGTGCCAGCAGCTCCGGGACAGGCCTGAAGAAACTGTTTTTT.

The rearrangement uses TRBV7-2 and TRBJ2-3, with D hard to call. V lost 2 bases and J lost 5, with 11 bases in between. The CDR3 runs to 14 residues. Germline loops: CDR1 SGHTA, CDR2 FQGNSA. The CDR3 DNA reads as TGTGCCAGCAGCTTACCCCCAATGTTAGATACGCAGTATTTT. Encoded protein: CASSLPPMLDTQYF.

This chain uses TRBV5-1 with TRBJ2-5, with TRBD2 identical over 8 bases. The ends lost 4 bases at V and 2 bases at J; junction bases unmatched: 7. The CDR3 totals 15 residues. Germline assignment: CDR1 SGHRS and CDR2 YFSETQ. CDR3 nucleotide sequence: TGCGCCAGCAGCCCCCAGACTAGCGCGCAAGAGACCCAGTACTTC. Protein sequence: CASSPQTSAQETQYF.

This sequence joins TRBV28 and TRBJ2-7; no clear D. Trimming left V 6 bases short and J 3 bases short, with 12 bases between. CDR1 MDHEN and CDR2 SYDVKM come from the germline V gene. This CDR3 is 13 amino acids long. The CDR3 loop is CASSPGSDYEQYF. The CDR3 DNA sequence: TGTGCCAGCAGCCCAGGATCAGACTACGAGCAGTACTTC. Full variable domain (rest looked up from reference TRBV28 and TRBJ2-7): DVKVTQSSRYLVKRTGEKVFLECVQDMDHENMFWYRQDPGLGLRLIYFSYDVKMKEKGDIPEGYSVSREKKERFSLILESASTNQTSMYLCASSPGSDYEQYFGPGTRLTVT.

The genes are TRBV18 and TRBJ2-1; 8 bases map to TRBD1. V dropped 1 base and J dropped 6; count of bases not matched to a gene: 5. CDR1 and CDR2 from the germline V gene are KGHSH and LQKENI. This CDR3 has 15 amino acids. The CDR3, as DNA: TGTGCCAGCTCACCACTTCCAGGGGGCTTCAATGAGCAGTTCTTC. It codes for CASSPLPGGFNEQFF.

V is TRBV4-3 and J is TRBJ2-5, with 11 nucleotides matching TRBD2. The DNA end lines up better with TRBJ2-7; the J call may be wrong. The CDR3 covers 15 residues. Germline values: CDR1 LGHNA, CDR2 YSLEER. The CDR3 reads CASSRQTSGSYEQYF. In nucleotides, the CDR3 is TGCGCCAGCAGCCGGCAAACTAGCGGGAGCTACGAGCAGTACTTC.

The chain is built from TRBV9 and TRBJ2-5; 8 bases are a match to TRBD1. This CDR3 is built from 17 residues. CDR1 SGDLS and CDR2 YYNGEE come from the germline V gene. Germline trimming cut 0 bases from V and 5 bases from J; bases unmatched to any gene: 12. CDR3 loop: CASSVGEAGQAWETQYF. CDR3 nucleotides: TGTGCCAGCAGCGTAGGGGAGGCGGGACAGGCGTGGGAGACCCAGTACTTC.

V is TRBV6-1 and J is TRBJ2-5, with D possibly matching TRBD2 (7 bases). Germline loops: CDR1 MNHNS, CDR2 SASEGT. Between the trimmed V and J ends, which lost 2 bases and 5 bases, there was a span of 12 bases. The CDR3 has 14 residues. The CDR3 DNA is TGTGCCAGCAGTGAACGGAGGGGGGGGGAGACCCAGTACTTC. Encoded protein: CASSERRGGETQYF.

The chain has TRBV4-2 and TRBJ2-1; 9 positions match TRBD2. This CDR3 has 16 residues. Germline V gene data show CDR1 as LGHNA and CDR2 as YNFKEQ. J lost 8 bases, V lost 1 base, and 9 bases had no gene match. The CDR3 loop is CASSQVSASGTHEQFF. As DNA, the CDR3 is TGTGCCAGCAGCCAAGTATCGGCTAGCGGGACTCATGAGCAGTTCTTC.

This clone was seen once. V gene TRBV18 combines with J gene TRBJ2-5; possibly TRBD1 for D (5 bases). Trimming took off 5 bases at V and 5 bases at J, with 12 bases between the two ends. The germline V gene encodes CDR1 KGHSH and CDR2 LQKENI. The CDR3 contains 13 residues. The chain's CDR3 is CASSAGAWETQYF. In DNA, the CDR3 is TGTGCCAGCTCAGCTGGGGCCTGGGAGACCCAGTACTTC.

The V call is TRBV29-1, the J call TRBJ1-2, with D tentatively TRBD1 (6 bases). This CDR3 spans 14 amino acids. V was clipped by 1 base and J by 2 bases, with 11 bases between them. Germline loops: CDR1 SQVTM, CDR2 ANQGSEA. The CDR3 sequence is CSVEGGPGNYGYTF. The CDR3 DNA follows: TGCAGCGTTGAAGGGGGGCCAGGGAACTATGGCTACACCTTC.

The V call is TRBV4-1, the J call TRBJ2-7; 9 bases agree with TRBD1. The CDR3 consists of 16 residues. Looked up from germline, CDR1 is MGHRA and CDR2 is YSYEKL. Losses at the gene ends were 1 base for V and 7 bases for J; bases not matched to a gene: 11. The CDR3 nucleotides read TGCGCCAGCAGCCAAGGGGGGACAGGGACACTGGGAGAGCAGTACTTC. This sequence encodes CASSQGGTGTLGEQYF.

The rearrangement uses TRBV5-1 and TRBJ2-7; 9 bases align to TRBD1. Germline-derived CDR1 and CDR2 are SGHRS and YFSETQ. V trimming: 0 bases; J trimming: 5 bases; junction bases outside the gene matches: 18. This CDR3 has 19 amino acids. The DNA for the CDR3 is TGCGCCAGCAGCTTGGAGCCGGTTGGGCTGGGGACAGGGCTCAACGAGCAGTACTTC. The encoded protein is CASSLEPVGLGTGLNEQYF.

The chain recombines TRBV5-1 with TRBJ2-1; 11 bases agree with TRBD2. The CDR3 consists of 15 residues. With V trimmed by 5 bases and J by 4 bases, 5 bases remained unmatched. Germline values: CDR1 SGHRS, CDR2 YFSETQ. CDR3 loop: CASRPGTSGYNEQFF. The CDR3 nucleotides read TGCGCCAGCAGACCCGGGACTAGCGGATACAATGAGCAGTTCTTC.